Listed here are 6 T cell receptor beta chains from one sample, sequenced in a study of T cells in Graves' hyperthyroidism and ophthalmopathy. The investigators amplified TCR beta CDR3 regions from RNA transcripts. TCR CDR3 regions were first amplified by RT-PCR with HTBI primers. One entry per CDR3 protein, called by TCRdb with MiXCR from the multiplex PCR reads. The sample contains roughly 290,000 distinct CDR3 sequences, approximately 14% of which appear only once. The sample was blood. These receptors were obtained from a middle-aged woman with Graves' hyperthyroidism.

The V call is TRBV19, the J call TRBJ2-7; D remains unclear. Germline values: CDR1 LNHDA, CDR2 SQIVND (reference sequence). The V gene lost 5 bases and the J gene lost 5 bases, with 13 bases spanning the gap. This CDR3 comprises 13 residues. DNA for the CDR3: TGTGCCAGTAGTTTGGCAACCCCTAACGAGCAGTACTTC. Translating it yields CASSLATPNEQYF.

The table lists this clonotype with many counts. The chain combines TRBV2 with TRBJ1-6; no firm D call. Germline-derived CDR1 and CDR2 are SNHLY and FYNNEI. There are 12 residues in the CDR3. Trimming took 8 bases from V and 14 from J, leaving 16 bases between them. CDR3 DNA: TGTGCCAGCGGCTCGCGCCTCGGGACCCTCCACTTT. It encodes CASGSRLGTLHF.

This clonotype was counted at least ten times. The rearrangement uses TRBV12-3 or TRBV12-4 and TRBJ2-3; 12 bases line up with TRBD2. Trimming took 7 bases from V and 1 from J; bases not matched to a gene: 12. The CDR3 sequence is 18 residues long. The CDR3 loop reads CASILPWTSGIRTDTQYF. The CDR3 DNA sequence: TGTGCCAGCATCCTCCCGTGGACTAGCGGGATCCGCACAGATACGCAGTATTTT.

This clonotype was found many times. V and J are TRBV6-1 and TRBJ2-3; D unclear. Between the trimmed V and J ends, which lost 4 bases and 0 bases, there was a span of 8 bases. CDR1 and CDR2 (germline): MNHNS, SASEGT. CDR3 length: 14 amino acids. CDR3 in amino acids: CASSGTHSTDTQYF. The CDR3 DNA reads TGTGCCAGCAGTGGAACTCACAGCACAGATACGCAGTATTTT.

Only a few counts were recorded for this clonotype. The chain employs TRBV7-9 and TRBJ2-7, with 9 bases fitting TRBD2. From germline, CDR1 is SEHNR and CDR2 FQNEAQ (reference sequence). The V segment lost 5 bases and the J segment 2 bases; nucleotides outside the gene matches: 4. The CDR3 runs 14 residues. CDR3 residues: CASSAGGGTYEQYF. As DNA, the CDR3 is TGTGCCAGCAGCGCGGGGGGGGGGACCTACGAGCAGTACTTC.

This chain links TRBV5-1 with TRBJ1-1; D possibly corresponds to TRBD1 (5 bases). The CDR3 totals 15 residues. Looked up from germline, CDR1 is SGHRS and CDR2 is YFSETQ. V lost 0 bases and J 1 base, leaving 10 bases between the germline ends. In DNA form, the CDR3 reads TGCGCCAGCAGCTTGGGGCCGGGGGAGAACACTGAAGCTTTCTTT. Protein product: CASSLGPGENTEAFF.